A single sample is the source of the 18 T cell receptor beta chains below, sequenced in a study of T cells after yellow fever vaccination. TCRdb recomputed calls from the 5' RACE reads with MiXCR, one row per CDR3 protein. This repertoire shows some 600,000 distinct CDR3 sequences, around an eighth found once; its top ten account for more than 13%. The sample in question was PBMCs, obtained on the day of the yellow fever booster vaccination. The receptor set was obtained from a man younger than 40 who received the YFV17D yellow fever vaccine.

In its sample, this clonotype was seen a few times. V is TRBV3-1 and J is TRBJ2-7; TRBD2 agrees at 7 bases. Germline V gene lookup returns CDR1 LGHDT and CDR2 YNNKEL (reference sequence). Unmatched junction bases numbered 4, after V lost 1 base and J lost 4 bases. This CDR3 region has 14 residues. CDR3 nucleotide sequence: TGTGCCAGCAGCCAAGCGGGGGGAGGATACGAGCAGTACTTC. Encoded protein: CASSQAGGGYEQYF.

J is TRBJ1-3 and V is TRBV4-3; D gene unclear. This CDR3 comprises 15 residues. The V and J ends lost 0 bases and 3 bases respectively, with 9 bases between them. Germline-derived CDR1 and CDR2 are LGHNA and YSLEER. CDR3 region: CASSQDSAFGNTIYF. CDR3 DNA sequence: TGCGCCAGCAGCCAAGATTCGGCTTTTGGAAACACCATATATTTT.

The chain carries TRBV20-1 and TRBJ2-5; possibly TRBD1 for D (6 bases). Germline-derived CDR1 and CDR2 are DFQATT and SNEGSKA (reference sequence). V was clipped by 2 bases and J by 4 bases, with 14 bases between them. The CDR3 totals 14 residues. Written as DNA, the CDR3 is TGCAGTGCTAGAACCGCCACAGGGTTAGAGACCCAGTACTTC. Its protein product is CSARTATGLETQYF.

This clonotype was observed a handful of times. The CDR3 spells CASSLGPLGTEAFF. In nucleotides, the CDR3 is TGTGCCAGCAGCTTGGGGCCGTTGGGCACTGAAGCTTTCTTT. This rearrangement joins TRBV5-5 to TRBJ1-1; no reliable D call. Germline CDR1 SGHKS, CDR2 YYEKEE (reference sequence). V lost 0 bases and J 4 bases, leaving 10 bases between the germline ends. This CDR3 is 14 amino acids long.

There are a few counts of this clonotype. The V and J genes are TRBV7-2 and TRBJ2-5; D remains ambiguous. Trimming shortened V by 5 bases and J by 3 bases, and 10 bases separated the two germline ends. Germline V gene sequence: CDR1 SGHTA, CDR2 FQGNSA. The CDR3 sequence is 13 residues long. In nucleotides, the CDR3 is TGTGCCAGCAGCGTAACACTTAAAGAGACCCAGTACTTC. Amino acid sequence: CASSVTLKETQYF.

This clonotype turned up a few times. For the CDR3, the DNA is TGCAGTGCTCCAGGGGGCGGCAATCAGCCCCAGCATTTT. Amino acids: CSAPGGGNQPQHF. The V and J genes are TRBV20-1 and TRBJ1-5; 8 bases are shared with TRBD1. There are 13 residues in the CDR3. Per the germline V gene, CDR1 is DFQATT and CDR2 is SNEGSKA (reference sequence). The J segment lost 2 bases and the V segment lost 5 bases, leaving 2 bases of the junction unmatched.

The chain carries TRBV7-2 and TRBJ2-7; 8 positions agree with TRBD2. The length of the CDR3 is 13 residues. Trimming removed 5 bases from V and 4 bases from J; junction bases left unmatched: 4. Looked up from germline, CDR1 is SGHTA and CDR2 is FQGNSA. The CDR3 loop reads CASSPGREYEQYF. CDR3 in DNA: TGTGCCAGCAGCCCCGGGAGGGAGTACGAGCAGTACTTC. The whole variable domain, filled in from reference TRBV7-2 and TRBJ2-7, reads GAGVSQSPSNKVTEKGKDVELRCDPISGHTALYWYRQSLGQGLEFLIYFQGNSAPDKSGLPSDRFSAERTGGSVSTLTIQRTQQEDSAVYLCASSPGREYEQYFGPGTRLTVT.

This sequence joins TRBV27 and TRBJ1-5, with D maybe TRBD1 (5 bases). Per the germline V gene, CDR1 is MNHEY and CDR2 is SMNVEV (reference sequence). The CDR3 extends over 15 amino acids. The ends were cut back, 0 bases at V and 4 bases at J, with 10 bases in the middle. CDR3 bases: TGTGCCAGCAGTTTATCGGCAGGGCCAAATCAGCCCCAGCATTTT. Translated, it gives CASSLSAGPNQPQHF.

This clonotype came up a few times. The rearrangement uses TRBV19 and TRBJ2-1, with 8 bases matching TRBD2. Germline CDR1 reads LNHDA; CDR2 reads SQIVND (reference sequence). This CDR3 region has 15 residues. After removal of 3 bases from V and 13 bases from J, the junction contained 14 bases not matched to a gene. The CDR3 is CASSIFSGRLREQFF. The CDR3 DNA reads TGTGCCAGTAGTATTTTCAGCGGGAGATTGAGGGAACAGTTCTTC.

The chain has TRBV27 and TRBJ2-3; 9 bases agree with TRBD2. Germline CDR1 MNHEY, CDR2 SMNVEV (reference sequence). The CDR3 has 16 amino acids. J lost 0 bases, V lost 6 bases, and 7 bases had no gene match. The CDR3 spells CASSPTSGSSTDTQYF. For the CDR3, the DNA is TGTGCCAGCAGCCCGACTAGCGGTTCTAGCACAGATACGCAGTATTTT.

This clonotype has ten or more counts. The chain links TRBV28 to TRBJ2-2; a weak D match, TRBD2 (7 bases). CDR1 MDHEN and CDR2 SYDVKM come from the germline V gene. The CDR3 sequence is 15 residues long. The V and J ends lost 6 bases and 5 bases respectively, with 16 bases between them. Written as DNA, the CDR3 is TGTGCCAGCAGGTCACTAGCGAGGGGGACCGGGGAGCTGTTTTTT. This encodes CASRSLARGTGELFF.

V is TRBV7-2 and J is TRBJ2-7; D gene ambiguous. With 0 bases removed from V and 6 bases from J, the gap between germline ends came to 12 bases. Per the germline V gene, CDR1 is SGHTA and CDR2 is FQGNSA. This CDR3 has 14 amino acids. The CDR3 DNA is TGTGCCAGCAGCTTAGCGCAGACACTTTTCGAGCAGTACTTC. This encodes CASSLAQTLFEQYF. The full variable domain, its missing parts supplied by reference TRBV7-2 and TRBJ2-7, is GAGVSQSPSNKVTEKGKDVELRCDPISGHTALYWYRQSLGQGLEFLIYFQGNSAPDKSGLPSDRFSAERTGGSVSTLTIQRTQQEDSAVYLCASSLAQTLFEQYFGPGTRLTVT.

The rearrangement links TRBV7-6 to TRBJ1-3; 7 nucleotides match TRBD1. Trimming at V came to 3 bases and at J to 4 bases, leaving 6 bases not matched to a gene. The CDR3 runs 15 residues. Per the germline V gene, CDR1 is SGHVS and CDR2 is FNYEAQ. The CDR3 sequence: CASSFGTASGNTIYF. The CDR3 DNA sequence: TGTGCCAGCAGCTTTGGGACAGCTTCGGGAAACACCATATATTTT.

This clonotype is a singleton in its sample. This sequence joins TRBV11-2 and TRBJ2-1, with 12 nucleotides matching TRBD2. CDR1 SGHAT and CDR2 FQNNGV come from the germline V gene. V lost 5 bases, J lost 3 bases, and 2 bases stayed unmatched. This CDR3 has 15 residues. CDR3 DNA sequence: TGTGCCAGCAGCGGGACTAGCGGGCTCTACAATGAGCAGTTCTTC. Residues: CASSGTSGLYNEQFF.

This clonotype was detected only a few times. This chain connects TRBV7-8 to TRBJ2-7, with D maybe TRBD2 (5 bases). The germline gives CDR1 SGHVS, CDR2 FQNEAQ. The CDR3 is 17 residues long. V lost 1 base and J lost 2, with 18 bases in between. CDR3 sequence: CASSLEEGRRATYEQYF. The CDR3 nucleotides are TGTGCCAGCAGCTTAGAAGAGGGCAGGCGAGCGACCTACGAGCAGTACTTC.

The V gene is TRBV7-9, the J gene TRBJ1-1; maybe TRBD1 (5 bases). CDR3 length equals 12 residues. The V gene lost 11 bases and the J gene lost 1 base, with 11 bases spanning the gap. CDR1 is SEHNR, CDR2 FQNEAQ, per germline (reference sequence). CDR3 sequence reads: CASGPRNTEAFF. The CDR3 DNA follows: TGTGCCTCGGGGCCAAGGAACACTGAAGCTTTCTTT.

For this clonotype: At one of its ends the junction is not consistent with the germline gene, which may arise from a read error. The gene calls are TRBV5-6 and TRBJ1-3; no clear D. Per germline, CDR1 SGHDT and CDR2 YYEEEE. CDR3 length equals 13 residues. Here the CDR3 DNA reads TGTGTCAGCAGCTACCGCTCTGGAAACACCATATATTTT. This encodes CVSSYRSGNTIYF.

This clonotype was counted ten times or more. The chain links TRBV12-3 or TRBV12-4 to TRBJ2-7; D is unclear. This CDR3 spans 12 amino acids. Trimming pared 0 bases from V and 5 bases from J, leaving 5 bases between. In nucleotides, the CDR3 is TGTGCCAGCAGTTTAGCGGGGAACGAGCAGTACTTC. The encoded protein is CASSLAGNEQYF.